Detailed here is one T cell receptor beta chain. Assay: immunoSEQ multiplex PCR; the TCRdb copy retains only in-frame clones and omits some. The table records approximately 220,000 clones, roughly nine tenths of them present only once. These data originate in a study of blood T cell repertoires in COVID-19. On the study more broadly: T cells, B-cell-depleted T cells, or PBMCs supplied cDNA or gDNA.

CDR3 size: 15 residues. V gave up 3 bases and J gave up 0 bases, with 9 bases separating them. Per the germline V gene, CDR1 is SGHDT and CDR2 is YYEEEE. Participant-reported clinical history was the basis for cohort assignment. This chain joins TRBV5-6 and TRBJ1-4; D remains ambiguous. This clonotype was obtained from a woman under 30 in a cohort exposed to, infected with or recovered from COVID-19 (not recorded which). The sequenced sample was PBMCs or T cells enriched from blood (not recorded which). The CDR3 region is CASSSDIATNEKLFF. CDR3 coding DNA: TGTGCCAGCAGCTCCGACATCGCAACTAATGAAAAACTGTTTTTT.